This record looks at one T cell receptor (beta chain) sequence and its context. This entry comes from a study of blood T cell repertoires in COVID-19. With 0 bases clipped from V and 0 bases from J, the junction kept 12 bases outside the gene matches. In germline, CDR1 is GTSNPN, CDR2 SVGIG (reference sequence). The CDR3 sequence is 19 residues long. Original data processing: Nucleated cell counts were estimated from reference gene primer amplification. Generated by immunoSEQ multiplex PCR, the TCRdb table keeps only in-frame clones and is missing some. The V and J calls and clone size were taken over from that table, and D and trimming were inferred from the DNA. In the table there are 200,000 to 300,000 clones, 70% to 85% of which are singletons.

The source of this sequence is a man at least 80 years old with acute or convalescent COVID-19. This chain uses TRBV30 with TRBJ1-3, with TRBD1 matching over 9 bases. Sample: peripheral blood. The chain's CDR3 is CAWSVWSDRGRISGNTIYF. The DNA of the CDR3 is TGTGCCTGGAGTGTATGGAGCGACAGGGGGAGAATCTCTGGAAACACCATATATTTT. Full variable domain (outside the CDR3, taken from reference TRBV30 and TRBJ1-3): SQTIHQWPATLVQPVGSPLSLECTVEGTSNPNLYWYRQAAGRGLQLLFYSVGIGQISSEVPQNLSASRPQDRQFILSSKKLLLSDSGFYLCAWSVWSDRGRISGNTIYFGEGSWLTVV.